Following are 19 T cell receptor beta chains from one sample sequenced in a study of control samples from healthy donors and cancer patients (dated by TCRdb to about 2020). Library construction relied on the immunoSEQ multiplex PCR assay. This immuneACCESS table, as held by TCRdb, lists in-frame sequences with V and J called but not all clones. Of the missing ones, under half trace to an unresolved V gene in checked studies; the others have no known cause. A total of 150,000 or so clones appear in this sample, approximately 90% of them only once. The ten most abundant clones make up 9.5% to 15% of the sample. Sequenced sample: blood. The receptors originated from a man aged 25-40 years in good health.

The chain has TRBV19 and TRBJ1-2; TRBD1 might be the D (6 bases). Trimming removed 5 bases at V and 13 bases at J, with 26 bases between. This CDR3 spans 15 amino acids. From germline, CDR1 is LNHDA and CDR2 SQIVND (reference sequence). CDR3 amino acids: CASSLTGLRLNEGTF. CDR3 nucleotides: TGTGCCAGTAGTCTTACAGGGTTGAGGCTCAATGAAGGCACCTTC. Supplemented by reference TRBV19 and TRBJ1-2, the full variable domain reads DGGITQSPKYLFRKEGQNVTLSCEQNLNHDAMYWYRQDPGQGLRLIYYSQIVNDFQKGDIAEGYSVSREKKESFPLTVTSAQKNPTAFYLCASSLTGLRLNEGTFGSGTRLTVV.

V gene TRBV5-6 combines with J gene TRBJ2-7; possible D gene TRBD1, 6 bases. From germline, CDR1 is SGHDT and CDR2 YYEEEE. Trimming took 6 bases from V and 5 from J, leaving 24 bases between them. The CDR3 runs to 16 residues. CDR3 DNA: TGTGCCAGCACCAACTTACAGGGAAGGGTCGCCCACGAGCAGTACTTC. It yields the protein CASTNLQGRVAHEQYF.

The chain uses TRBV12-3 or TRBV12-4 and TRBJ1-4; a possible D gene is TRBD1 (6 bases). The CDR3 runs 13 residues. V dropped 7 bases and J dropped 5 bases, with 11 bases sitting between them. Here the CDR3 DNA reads TGTGCCAGCAAGGCGGGGGGCAATGAAAAACTGTTTTTT. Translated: CASKAGGNEKLFF.

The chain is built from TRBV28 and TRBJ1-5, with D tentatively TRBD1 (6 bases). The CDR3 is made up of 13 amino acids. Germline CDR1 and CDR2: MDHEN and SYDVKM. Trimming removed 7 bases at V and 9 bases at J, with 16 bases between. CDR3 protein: CASTTGTSVPQHF. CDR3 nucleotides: TGTGCCAGCACAACAGGGACATCAGTGCCCCAGCATTTT. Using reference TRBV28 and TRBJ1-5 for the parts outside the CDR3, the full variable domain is DVKVTQSSRYLVKRTGEKVFLECVQDMDHENMFWYRQDPGLGLRLIYFSYDVKMKEKGDIPEGYSVSREKKERFSLILESASTNQTSMYLCASTTGTSVPQHFGDGTRLSIL.

In nucleotides, the CDR3 is TGTGCCAGCAGTTACTCTCTGAGCCCGTACTATGGCTACACCTTC. Residues: CASSYSLSPYYGYTF. This chain links TRBV6-2 or TRBV6-3 with TRBJ1-2, with no clear D. Germline values: CDR1 MNHEY, CDR2 SVGEGT. The V end lost 0 bases, the J end lost 3 bases, and 11 bases lay between the germline ends. This CDR3 spans 15 amino acids.

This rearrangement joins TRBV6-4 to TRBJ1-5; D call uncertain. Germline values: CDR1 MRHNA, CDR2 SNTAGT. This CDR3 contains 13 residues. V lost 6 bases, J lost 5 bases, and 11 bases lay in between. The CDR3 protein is CASSRSEDQPQHF. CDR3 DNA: TGTGCCAGCAGCAGGTCGGAGGATCAGCCCCAGCATTTT.

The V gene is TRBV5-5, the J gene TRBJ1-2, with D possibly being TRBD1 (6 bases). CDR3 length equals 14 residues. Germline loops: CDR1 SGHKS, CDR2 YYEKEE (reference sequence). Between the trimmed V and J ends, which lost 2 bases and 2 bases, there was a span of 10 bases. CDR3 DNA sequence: TGTGCCAGCAGCTTCGTCGGGGGCAACTATGGCTACACCTTC. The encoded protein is CASSFVGGNYGYTF.

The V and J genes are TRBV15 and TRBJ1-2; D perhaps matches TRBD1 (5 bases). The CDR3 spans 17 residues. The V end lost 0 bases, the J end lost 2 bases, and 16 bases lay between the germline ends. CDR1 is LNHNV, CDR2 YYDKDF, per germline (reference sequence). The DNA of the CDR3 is TGTGCCACCAGCAGAGATTCGGGCCTAGGGGCGAACTATGGCTACACCTTC. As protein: CATSRDSGLGANYGYTF.

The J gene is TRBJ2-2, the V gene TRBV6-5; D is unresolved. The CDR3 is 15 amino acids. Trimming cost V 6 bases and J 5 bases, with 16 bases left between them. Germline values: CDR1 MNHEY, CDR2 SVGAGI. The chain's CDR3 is CASRTQIQFTGELFF. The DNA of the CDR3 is TGTGCCAGCAGGACGCAGATTCAGTTTACCGGGGAGCTGTTTTTT.

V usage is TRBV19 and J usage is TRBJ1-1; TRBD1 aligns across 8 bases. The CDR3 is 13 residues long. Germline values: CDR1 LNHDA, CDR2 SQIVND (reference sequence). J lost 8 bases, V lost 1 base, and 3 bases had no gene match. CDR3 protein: CASSIARGQEAFF. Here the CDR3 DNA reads TGTGCCAGTAGTATAGCCAGGGGGCAAGAAGCTTTCTTT. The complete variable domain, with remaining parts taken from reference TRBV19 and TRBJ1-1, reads DGGITQSPKYLFRKEGQNVTLSCEQNLNHDAMYWYRQDPGQGLRLIYYSQIVNDFQKGDIAEGYSVSREKKESFPLTVTSAQKNPTAFYLCASSIARGQEAFFGQGTRLTVV.

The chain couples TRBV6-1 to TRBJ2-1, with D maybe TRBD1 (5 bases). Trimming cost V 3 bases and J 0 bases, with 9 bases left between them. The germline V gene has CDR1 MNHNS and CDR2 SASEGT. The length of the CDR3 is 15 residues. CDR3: CASSDDQGSYNEQFF. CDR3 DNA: TGTGCCAGCAGTGATGACCAGGGCTCCTACAATGAGCAGTTCTTC.

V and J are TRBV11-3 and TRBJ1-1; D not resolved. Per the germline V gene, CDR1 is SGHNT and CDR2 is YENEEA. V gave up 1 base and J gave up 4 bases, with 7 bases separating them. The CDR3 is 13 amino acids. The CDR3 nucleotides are TGTGCCAGCAGCTTAGGACCTACCACTGAAGCTTTCTTT. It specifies CASSLGPTTEAFF.

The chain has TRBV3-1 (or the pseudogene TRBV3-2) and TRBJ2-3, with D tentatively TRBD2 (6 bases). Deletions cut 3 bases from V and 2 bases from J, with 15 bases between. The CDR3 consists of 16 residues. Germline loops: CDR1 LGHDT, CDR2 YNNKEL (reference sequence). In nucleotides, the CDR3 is TGTGCCAGCAGCCACTCGGGACTTAAAACCACAGATACGCAGTATTTT. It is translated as CASSHSGLKTTDTQYF.

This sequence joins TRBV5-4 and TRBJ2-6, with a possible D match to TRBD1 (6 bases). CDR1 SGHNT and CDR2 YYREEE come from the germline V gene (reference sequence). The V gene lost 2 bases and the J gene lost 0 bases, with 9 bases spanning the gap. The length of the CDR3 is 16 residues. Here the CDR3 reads CASSFRGSSGANVLTF. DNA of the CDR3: TGTGCCAGCAGCTTTAGGGGGAGCTCTGGGGCCAACGTCCTGACTTTC.

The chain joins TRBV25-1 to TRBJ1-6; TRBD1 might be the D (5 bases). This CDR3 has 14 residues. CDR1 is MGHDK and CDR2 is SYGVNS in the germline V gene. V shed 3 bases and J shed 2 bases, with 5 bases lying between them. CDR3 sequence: CASSDRAYNSPLHF. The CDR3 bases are TGTGCCAGCAGTGACAGGGCCTATAATTCACCCCTCCACTTT.

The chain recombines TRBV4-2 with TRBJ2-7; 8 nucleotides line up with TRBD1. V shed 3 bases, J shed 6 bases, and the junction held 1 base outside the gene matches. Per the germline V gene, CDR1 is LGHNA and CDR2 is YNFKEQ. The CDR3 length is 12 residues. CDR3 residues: CASSQTGAEQYF. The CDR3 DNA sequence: TGTGCCAGCAGCCAGACAGGGGCCGAGCAGTACTTC.

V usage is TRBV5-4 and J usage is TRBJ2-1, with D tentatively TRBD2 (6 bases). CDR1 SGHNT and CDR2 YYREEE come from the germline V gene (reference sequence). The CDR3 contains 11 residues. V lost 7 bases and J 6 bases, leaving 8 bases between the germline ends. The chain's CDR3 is CASAGPNEQFF. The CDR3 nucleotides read TGTGCCAGCGCGGGGCCCAATGAGCAGTTCTTC. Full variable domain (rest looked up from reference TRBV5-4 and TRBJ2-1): ETGVTQSPTHLIKTRGQQVTLRCSSQSGHNTVSWYQQALGQGPQFIFQYYREEENGRGNFPPRFSGLQFPNYSSELNVNALELDDSALYLCASAGPNEQFFGPGTRLTVL.

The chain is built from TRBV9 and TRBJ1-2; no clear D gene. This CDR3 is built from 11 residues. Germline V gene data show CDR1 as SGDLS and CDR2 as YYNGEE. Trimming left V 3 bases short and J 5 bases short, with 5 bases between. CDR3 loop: CASSDIYGYTF. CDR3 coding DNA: TGTGCCAGCAGCGACATATATGGCTACACCTTC.

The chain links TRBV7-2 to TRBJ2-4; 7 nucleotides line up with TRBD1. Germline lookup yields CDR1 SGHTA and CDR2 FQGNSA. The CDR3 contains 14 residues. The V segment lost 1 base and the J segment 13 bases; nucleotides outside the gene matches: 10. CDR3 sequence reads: CASSLVGQGVFQYF. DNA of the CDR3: TGTGCCAGCAGCTTAGTAGGGCAGGGGGTCTTCCAGTACTTC.